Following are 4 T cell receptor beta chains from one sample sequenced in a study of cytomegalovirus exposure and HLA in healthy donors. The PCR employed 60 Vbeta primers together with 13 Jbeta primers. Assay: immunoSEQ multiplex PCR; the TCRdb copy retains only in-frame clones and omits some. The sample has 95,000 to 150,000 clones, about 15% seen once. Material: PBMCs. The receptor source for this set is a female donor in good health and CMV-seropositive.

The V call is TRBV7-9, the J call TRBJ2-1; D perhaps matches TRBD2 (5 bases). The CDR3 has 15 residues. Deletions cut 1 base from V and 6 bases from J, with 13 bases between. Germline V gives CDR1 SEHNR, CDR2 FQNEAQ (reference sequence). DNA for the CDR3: TGTGCCAGCAGCTTAGTCGAGGGAGTCAGCAATGAGCAGTTCTTC. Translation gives CASSLVEGVSNEQFF.

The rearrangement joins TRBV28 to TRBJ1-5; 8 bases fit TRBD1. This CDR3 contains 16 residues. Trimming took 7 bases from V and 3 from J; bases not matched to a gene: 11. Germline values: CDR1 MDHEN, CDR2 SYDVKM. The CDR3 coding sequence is TGTGCCAGCATAAAACGACAGGGGCTACTCAATCAGCCCCAGCATTTT. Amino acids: CASIKRQGLLNQPQHF.

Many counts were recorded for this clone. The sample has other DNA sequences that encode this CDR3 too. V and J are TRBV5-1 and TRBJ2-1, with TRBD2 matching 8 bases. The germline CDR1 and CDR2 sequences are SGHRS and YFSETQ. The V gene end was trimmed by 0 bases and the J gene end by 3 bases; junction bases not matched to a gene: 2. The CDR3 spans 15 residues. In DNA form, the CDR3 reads TGCGCCAGCAGCTTGGTAGCGGGACTCTACAATGAGCAGTTCTTC. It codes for CASSLVAGLYNEQFF.

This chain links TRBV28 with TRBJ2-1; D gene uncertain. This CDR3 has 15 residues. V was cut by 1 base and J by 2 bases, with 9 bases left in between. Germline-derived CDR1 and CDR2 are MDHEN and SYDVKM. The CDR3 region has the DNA TGTGCCAGCAGTTTATTTGCGGTAGCCTACAATGAGCAGTTCTTC. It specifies CASSLFAVAYNEQFF.